This T cell receptor (beta chain) was identified during a study of vaccination effects on CD4 cells after COVID-19. Study-wide results and caveats: There was marked clonal contraction among infection- and vaccine-induced clones late after vaccination.

The germline V and J ends were trimmed by 1 base and 0 bases, with 7 bases remaining between them. The germline V gene encodes CDR1 SGHKS and CDR2 YYEKEE (reference sequence). The CDR3 length is 14 residues. After expansion with viral peptide pools in the ViraFEST assay, antigen-specific CD4+ T cells were sequenced. The culture ran for approximately nine days before CD4+ T cells were isolated. Participants got two doses of BNT162b2 or mRNA-1273 vaccine. IL-2 medium took the place of half the medium on both days 3 and 7. The protocol was immunoSEQ multiplex PCR, while the TCRdb copy is restricted to in-frame clones and leaves out a portion. The sample has tens of thousands of clones; around three quarters are singletons. Points on this clone: The antigen is undetermined.

The receptor comes from a human donor who received a COVID-19 vaccine. Sequences were derived from CD4+ T cells from PBMCs cultured with HCoV-229E spike peptides, sampled after COVID-19 vaccination. The J gene is TRBJ1-2, the V gene TRBV5-5; D not resolved. The CDR3 reads CASSLQSSNYGYTF. CDR3 in DNA: TGTGCCAGCAGCTTGCAGAGCTCTAACTATGGCTACACCTTC. The full variable domain, completed using reference TRBV5-5 and TRBJ1-2, is DAGVTQSPTHLIKTRGQQVTLRCSPISGHKSVSWYQQVLGQGPQFIFQYYEKEERGRGNFPDRFSARQFPNYSSELNVNALLLGDSALYLCASSLQSSNYGYTFGSGTRLTVV.